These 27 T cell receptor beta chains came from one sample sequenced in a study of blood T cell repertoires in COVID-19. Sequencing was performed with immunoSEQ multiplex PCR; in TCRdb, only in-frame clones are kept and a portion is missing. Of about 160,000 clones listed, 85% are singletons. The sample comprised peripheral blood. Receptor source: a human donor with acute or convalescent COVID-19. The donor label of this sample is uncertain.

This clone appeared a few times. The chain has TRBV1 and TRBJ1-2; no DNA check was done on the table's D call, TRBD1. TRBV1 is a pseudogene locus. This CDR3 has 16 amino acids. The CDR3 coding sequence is TGCACCAGCAGCCTAAGCGTTGGACAGGTAGACTATGGCTACACCTTC. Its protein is CTSSLSVGQVDYGYTF.

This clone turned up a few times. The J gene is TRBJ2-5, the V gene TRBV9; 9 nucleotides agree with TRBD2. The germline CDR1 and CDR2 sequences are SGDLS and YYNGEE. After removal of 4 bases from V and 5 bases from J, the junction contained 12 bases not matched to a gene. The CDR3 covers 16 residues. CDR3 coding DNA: TGTGCCAGCAGCCCACGCGAGCGGGGGGTTCGGGAGACCCAGTACTTC. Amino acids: CASSPRERGVRETQYF.

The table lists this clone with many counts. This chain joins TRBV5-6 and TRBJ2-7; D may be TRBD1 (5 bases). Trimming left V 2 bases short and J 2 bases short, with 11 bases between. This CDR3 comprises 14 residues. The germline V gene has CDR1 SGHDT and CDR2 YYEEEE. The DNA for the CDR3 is TGTGCCAGCAGCTTTGCGCAGGGTCCCTACGAGCAGTACTTC. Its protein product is CASSFAQGPYEQYF.

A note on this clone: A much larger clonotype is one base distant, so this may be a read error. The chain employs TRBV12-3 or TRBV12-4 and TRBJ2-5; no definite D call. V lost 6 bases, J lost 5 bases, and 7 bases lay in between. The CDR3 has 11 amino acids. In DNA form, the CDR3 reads TGTGCCAGCAGCCTCGGGGAGACCCAGTACTTC. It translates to CASSLGETQYF.

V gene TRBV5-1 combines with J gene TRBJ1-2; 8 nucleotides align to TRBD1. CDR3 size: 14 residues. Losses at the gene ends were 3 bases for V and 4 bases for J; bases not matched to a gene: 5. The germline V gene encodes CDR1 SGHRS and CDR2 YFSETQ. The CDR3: CASSSAGGGYGYTF. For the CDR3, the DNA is TGCGCCAGCAGCTCGGCAGGGGGCGGCTATGGCTACACCTTC.

CDR3 sequence (DNA): TGTGCCAGCAGCTCCGGGACAACAAACTATGGCTACACCTTC. The encoded protein is CASSSGTTNYGYTF. The chain has TRBV5-4 and TRBJ1-2; a weak D match, TRBD1 (6 bases). Germline V CDR1 and CDR2: SGHNT, YYREEE (reference sequence). The CDR3 extends over 14 amino acids. The ends were cut back, 3 bases at V and 2 bases at J, with 11 bases in the middle. The full variable domain, its missing parts supplied by reference TRBV5-4 and TRBJ1-2, is ETGVTQSPTHLIKTRGQQVTLRCSSQSGHNTVSWYQQALGQGPQFIFQYYREEENGRGNFPPRFSGLQFPNYSSELNVNALELDDSALYLCASSSGTTNYGYTFGSGTRLTVV.

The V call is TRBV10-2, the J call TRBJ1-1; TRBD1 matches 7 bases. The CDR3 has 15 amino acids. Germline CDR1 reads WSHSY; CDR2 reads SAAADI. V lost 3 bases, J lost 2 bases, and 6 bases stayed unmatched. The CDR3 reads CASSERGQTNTEAFF. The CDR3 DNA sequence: TGCGCCAGCAGTGAAAGGGGACAGACTAACACTGAAGCTTTCTTT.

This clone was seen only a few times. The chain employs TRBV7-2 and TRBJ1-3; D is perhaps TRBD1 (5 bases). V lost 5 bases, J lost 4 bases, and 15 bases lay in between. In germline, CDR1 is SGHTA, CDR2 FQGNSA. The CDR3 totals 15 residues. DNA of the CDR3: TGTGCCAGCAGCCTCGGAGGGACCACCGGAAACACCATATATTTT. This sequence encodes CASSLGGTTGNTIYF.

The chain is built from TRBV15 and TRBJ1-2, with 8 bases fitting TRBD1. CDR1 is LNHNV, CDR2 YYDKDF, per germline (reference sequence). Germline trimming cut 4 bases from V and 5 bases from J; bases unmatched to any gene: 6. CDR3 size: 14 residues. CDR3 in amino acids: CATSTTGGPYGYTF. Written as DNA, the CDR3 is TGTGCCACCAGCACCACAGGGGGGCCATATGGCTACACCTTC.

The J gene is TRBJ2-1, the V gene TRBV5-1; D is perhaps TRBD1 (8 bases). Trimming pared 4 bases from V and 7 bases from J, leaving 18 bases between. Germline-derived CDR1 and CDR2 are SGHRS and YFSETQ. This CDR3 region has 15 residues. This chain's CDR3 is CASSTTGGARNEQFF. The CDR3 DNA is TGCGCCAGCAGCACTACAGGGGGGGCCCGGAATGAGCAGTTCTTC. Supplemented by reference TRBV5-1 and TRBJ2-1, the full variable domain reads KAGVTQTPRYLIKTRGQQVTLSCSPISGHRSVSWYQQTPGQGLQFLFEYFSETQRNKGNFPGRFSGRQFSNSRSEMNVSTLELGDSALYLCASSTTGGARNEQFFGPGTRLTVL.

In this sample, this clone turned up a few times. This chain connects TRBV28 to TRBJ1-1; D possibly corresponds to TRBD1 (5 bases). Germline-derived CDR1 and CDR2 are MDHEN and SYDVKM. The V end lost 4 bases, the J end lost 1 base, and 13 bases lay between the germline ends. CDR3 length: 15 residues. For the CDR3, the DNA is TGTGCCAGCAGTTCGGGAGCGGGGGGGAACACTGAAGCTTTCTTT. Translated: CASSSGAGGNTEAFF. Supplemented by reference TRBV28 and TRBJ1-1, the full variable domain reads DVKVTQSSRYLVKRTGEKVFLECVQDMDHENMFWYRQDPGLGLRLIYFSYDVKMKEKGDIPEGYSVSREKKERFSLILESASTNQTSMYLCASSSGAGGNTEAFFGQGTRLTVV.

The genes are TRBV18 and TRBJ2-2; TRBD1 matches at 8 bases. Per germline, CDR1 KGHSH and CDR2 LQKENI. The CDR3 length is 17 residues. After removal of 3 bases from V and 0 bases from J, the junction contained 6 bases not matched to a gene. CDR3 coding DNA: TGTGCCAGCTCACCGGGACAGGCAGTGCCGAACACCGGGGAGCTGTTTTTT. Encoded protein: CASSPGQAVPNTGELFF.

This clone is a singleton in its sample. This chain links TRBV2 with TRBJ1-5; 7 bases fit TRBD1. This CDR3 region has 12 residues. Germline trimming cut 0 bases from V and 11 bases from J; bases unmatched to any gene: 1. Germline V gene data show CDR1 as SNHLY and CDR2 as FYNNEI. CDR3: CASSEADRTQHF. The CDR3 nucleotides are TGTGCCAGCAGTGAAGCGGACAGGACCCAGCATTTT.

CDR3 residues: CASSSTGGTYEQYF. CDR3 bases: TGCGCCAGCAGCTCGACAGGGGGAACTTACGAGCAGTACTTC. V gene TRBV5-1 combines with J gene TRBJ2-7; TRBD1 agrees at 9 bases. The CDR3 has 14 residues. Germline V gene sequence: CDR1 SGHRS, CDR2 YFSETQ. With 3 bases clipped from V and 4 bases from J, the junction kept 5 bases outside the gene matches.

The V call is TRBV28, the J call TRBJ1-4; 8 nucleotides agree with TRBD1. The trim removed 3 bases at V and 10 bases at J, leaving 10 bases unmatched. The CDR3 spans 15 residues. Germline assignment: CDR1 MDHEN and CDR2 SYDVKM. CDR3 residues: CASSFFSGQGPKLFF. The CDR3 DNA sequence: TGTGCCAGCAGTTTCTTTTCCGGACAGGGACCAAAACTGTTTTTT.

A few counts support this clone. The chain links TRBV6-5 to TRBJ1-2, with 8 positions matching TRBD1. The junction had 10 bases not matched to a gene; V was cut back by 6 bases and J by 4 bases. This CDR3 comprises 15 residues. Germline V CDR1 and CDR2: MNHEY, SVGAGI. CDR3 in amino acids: CASSPLPGGAYGYTF. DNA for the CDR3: TGTGCCAGCAGCCCACTCCCAGGGGGCGCCTATGGCTACACCTTC.

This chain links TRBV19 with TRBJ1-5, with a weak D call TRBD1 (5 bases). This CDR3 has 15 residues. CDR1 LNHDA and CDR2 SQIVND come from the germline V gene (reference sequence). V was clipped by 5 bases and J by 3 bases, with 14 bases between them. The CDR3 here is CASSQSTGYNQPQHF. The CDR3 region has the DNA TGTGCCAGTAGTCAATCCACAGGTTACAATCAGCCCCAGCATTTT.

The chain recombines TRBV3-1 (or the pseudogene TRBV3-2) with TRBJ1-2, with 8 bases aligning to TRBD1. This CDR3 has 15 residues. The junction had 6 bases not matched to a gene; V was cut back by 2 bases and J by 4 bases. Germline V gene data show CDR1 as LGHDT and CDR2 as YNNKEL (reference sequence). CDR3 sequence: CASSQTRGQGYGYTF. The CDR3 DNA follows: TGTGCCAGCAGCCAAACCCGCGGACAGGGCTATGGCTACACCTTC.

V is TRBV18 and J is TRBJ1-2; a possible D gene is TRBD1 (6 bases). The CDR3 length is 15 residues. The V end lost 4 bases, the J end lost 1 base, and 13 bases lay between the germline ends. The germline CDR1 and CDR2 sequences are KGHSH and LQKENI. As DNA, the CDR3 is TGTGCCAGCTCACACGGACAGACAGTTAACTATGGCTACACCTTC. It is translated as CASSHGQTVNYGYTF.

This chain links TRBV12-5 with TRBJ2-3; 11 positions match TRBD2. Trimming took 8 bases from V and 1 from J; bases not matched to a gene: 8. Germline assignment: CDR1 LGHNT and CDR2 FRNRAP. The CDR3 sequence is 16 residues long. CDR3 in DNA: TGTGCTAGTTCATGGCTAGCGGGGGGTGGCACAGATACGCAGTATTTT. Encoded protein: CASSWLAGGGTDTQYF.

In DNA, the CDR3 is TGTGCCAGCAGTCCCGGGACAGGGAATGAAAAACTGTTTTTT. Encoded protein: CASSPGTGNEKLFF. The V call is TRBV6-5, the J call TRBJ1-4; TRBD1 matches at 9 bases. The V and J ends lost 5 bases and 5 bases, in that order; junction bases with no gene match: 3. Germline assignment: CDR1 MNHEY and CDR2 SVGAGI. This CDR3 contains 14 residues.

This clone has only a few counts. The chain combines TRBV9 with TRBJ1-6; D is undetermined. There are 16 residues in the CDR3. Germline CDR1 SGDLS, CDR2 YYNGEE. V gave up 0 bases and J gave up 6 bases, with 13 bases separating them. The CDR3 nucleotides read TGTGCCAGCAGCGTAGCAGGAGGCTCGATTAATTCACCCCTCCACTTT. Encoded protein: CASSVAGGSINSPLHF.

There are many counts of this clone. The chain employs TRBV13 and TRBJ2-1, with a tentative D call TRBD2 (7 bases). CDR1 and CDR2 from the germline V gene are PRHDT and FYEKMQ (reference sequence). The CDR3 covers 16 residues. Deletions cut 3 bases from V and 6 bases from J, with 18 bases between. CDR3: CASSLVTGGNINEQFF. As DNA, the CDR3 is TGTGCCAGCAGCTTGGTAACGGGGGGCAATATCAATGAGCAGTTCTTC.

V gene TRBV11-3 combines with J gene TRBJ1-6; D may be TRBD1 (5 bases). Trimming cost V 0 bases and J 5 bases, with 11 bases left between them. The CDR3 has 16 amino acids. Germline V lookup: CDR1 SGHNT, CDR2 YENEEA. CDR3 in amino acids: CASSLEAGRDNSPLHF. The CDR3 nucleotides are TGTGCCAGCAGCTTAGAGGCAGGGAGGGATAATTCACCCCTCCACTTT.

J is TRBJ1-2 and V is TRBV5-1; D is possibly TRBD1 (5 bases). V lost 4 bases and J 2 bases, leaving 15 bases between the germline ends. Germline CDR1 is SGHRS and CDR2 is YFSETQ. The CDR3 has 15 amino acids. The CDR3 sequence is CASSLQGYRNYGYTF. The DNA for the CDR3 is TGCGCCAGCAGCCTCCAGGGTTACCGGAACTATGGCTACACCTTC.

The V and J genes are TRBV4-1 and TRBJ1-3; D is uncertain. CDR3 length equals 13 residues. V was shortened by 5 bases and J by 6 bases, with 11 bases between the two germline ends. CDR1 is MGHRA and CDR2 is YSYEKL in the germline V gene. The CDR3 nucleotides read TGCGCCAGCAGCTACGAAAGACAAAACACCATATATTTT. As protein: CASSYERQNTIYF.

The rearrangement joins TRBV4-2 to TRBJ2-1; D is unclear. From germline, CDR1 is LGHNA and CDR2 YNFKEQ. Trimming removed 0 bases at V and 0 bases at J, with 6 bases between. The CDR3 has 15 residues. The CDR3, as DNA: TGTGCCAGCAGCCAAGAAACGGGCTCCTACAATGAGCAGTTCTTC. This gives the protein CASSQETGSYNEQFF.